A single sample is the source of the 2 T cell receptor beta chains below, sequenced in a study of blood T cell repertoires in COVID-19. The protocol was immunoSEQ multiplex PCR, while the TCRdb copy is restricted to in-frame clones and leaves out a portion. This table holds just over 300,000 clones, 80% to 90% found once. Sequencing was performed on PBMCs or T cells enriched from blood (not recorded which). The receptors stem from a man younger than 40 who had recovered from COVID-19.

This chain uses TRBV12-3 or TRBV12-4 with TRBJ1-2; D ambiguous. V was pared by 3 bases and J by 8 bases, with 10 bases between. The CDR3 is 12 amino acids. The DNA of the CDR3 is TGTGCCAGCAGTTTGGTCCCGGGGGGCTACACCTTC. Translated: CASSLVPGGYTF.

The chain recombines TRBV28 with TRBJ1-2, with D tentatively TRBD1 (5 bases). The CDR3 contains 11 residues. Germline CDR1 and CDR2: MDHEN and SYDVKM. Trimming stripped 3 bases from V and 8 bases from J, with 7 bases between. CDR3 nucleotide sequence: TGTGCCAGCAGTTTGCAGGGAGGCTACACCTTC. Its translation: CASSLQGGYTF.